This TCR beta chain is from a study of T cells in Graves' hyperthyroidism and ophthalmopathy. Amplification targeted TCR beta CDR3 regions from RNA transcripts. During a first-round RT-PCR of the TCR CDR3, the HTBI primer set was used. TCRdb reprocessed the multiplex PCR reads via MiXCR and lists one record per CDR3 protein. Of about 760,000 distinct CDR3 sequences in the sample, just over 35% were seen once. Absence of ophthalmopathy progression within 18 months defined stable Graves' hyperthyroidism. Germline CDR1 ENHRY, CDR2 SYGVKD. With 0 bases removed from V and 3 bases from J, the gap between germline ends came to 11 bases. The CDR3 extends over 15 amino acids.

The J gene is TRBJ1-2, the V gene TRBV10-3; D might be TRBD1 (6 bases). Sequenced: blood. This TCR came from a woman between 35 and 50 years old with Graves' hyperthyroidism. This chain's CDR3 is CAISESKGGDYGYTF. For the CDR3, the DNA is TGTGCCATCAGTGAGTCTAAAGGGGGGGACTATGGCTACACCTTC.